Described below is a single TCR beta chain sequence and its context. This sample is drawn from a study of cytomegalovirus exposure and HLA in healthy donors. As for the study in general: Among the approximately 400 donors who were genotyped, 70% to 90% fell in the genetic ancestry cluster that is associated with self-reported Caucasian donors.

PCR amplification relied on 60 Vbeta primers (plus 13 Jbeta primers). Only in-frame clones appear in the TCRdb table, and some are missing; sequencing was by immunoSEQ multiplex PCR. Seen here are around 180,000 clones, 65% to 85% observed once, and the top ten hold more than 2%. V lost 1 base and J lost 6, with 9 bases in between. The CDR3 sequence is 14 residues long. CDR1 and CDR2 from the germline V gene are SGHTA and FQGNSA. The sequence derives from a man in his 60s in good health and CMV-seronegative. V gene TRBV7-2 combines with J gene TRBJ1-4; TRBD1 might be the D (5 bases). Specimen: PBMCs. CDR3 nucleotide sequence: TGTGCCAGCAGCTTAGGGGGGGTAGATGAAAAACTGTTTTTT. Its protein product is CASSLGGVDEKLFF. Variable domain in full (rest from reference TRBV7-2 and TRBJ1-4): GAGVSQSPSNKVTEKGKDVELRCDPISGHTALYWYRQSLGQGLEFLIYFQGNSAPDKSGLPSDRFSAERTGGSVSTLTIQRTQQEDSAVYLCASSLGGVDEKLFFGSGTQLSVL.